The 13 T cell receptor beta chains presented below share a single source sample, sequenced in a study of cytomegalovirus exposure and HLA in healthy donors. The primer mix had 60 Vbeta and 13 Jbeta primers. Produced via immunoSEQ multiplex PCR; TCRdb's table is partial and in-frame only. The sample records 120,000 or so clones, over 70% being singletons. The sequencing sample was made of PBMCs. These receptors all stem from a female donor in good health and CMV-seronegative.

The chain joins TRBV25-1 to TRBJ1-1; no firm D call. The CDR3 runs 14 residues. Germline assignment: CDR1 MGHDK and CDR2 SYGVNS. Trimming left V 0 bases short and J 1 base short, with 6 bases between. The CDR3 here is CASSEYFGNTEAFF. The CDR3 coding sequence is TGTGCCAGCAGTGAATATTTCGGGAACACTGAAGCTTTCTTT.

The chain has TRBV13 and TRBJ2-2; perhaps TRBD2 as D (6 bases). Trimming removed 5 bases at V and 6 bases at J, with 10 bases between. This CDR3 comprises 13 residues. Germline CDR1 and CDR2: PRHDT and FYEKMQ (reference sequence). CDR3 coding DNA: TGTGCCAGCAGCCGACTAGATTCCGGGGAGCTGTTTTTT. The encoded protein is CASSRLDSGELFF.

V usage is TRBV19 and J usage is TRBJ2-3, with 12 positions matching TRBD2. CDR1 is LNHDA, CDR2 SQIVND, per germline (reference sequence). The CDR3 runs to 17 residues. Unmatched junction bases numbered 14, after V lost 7 bases and J lost 6 bases. The CDR3 nucleotides are TGTGCCAGTACCAGGGGGCTAGCGGGAGGGCCCACGGATACGCAGTATTTT. Encoded protein: CASTRGLAGGPTDTQYF.

The chain has TRBV30 and TRBJ2-3, with D perhaps matching TRBD2 (6 bases). Per the germline V gene, CDR1 is GTSNPN and CDR2 is SVGIG (reference sequence). The CDR3 runs to 12 residues. V was cut by 4 bases and J by 4 bases, with 9 bases left in between. The CDR3 nucleotides are TGTGCCTGGAATCGGGACTCAGATACGCAGTATTTT. This codes for CAWNRDSDTQYF.

This clone has a handful of counts. This specimen includes other DNA sequences encoding the same CDR3. This chain links TRBV28 with TRBJ1-2; D ambiguous. Trimming took 6 bases from V and 5 from J, leaving 7 bases between them. CDR1 and CDR2 from the germline V gene are MDHEN and SYDVKM. There are 11 residues in the CDR3. In nucleotides, the CDR3 is TGTGCCAGCAGGGCGGAGTATGGCTACACCTTC. It is translated as CASRAEYGYTF.

A note on this clone: At one end the junction does not follow the germline gene, possibly because of a read error. V usage is TRBV10-3 and J usage is TRBJ2-1, with 8 positions matching TRBD1. CDR3 length equals 14 residues. Germline V gene sequence: CDR1 ENHRY, CDR2 SYGVKD. The CDR3 DNA sequence: TGTGCCATCACTGAGAGGCAGGGGGCGAGTGAGCAGTTCTTC. It codes for CAITERQGASEQFF.

The chain uses TRBV7-2 and TRBJ2-3; 8 nucleotides agree with TRBD2. The CDR3 covers 12 residues. The ends lost 2 bases at V and 8 bases at J; junction bases unmatched: 0. Germline V gene data show CDR1 as SGHTA and CDR2 as FQGNSA. The CDR3 loop reads CASSLLAGTQYF. CDR3 bases: TGTGCCAGCAGCTTACTAGCGGGTACGCAGTATTTT. Combining the CDR3 with reference TRBV7-2 and TRBJ2-3 gives the whole variable domain GAGVSQSPSNKVTEKGKDVELRCDPISGHTALYWYRQSLGQGLEFLIYFQGNSAPDKSGLPSDRFSAERTGGSVSTLTIQRTQQEDSAVYLCASSLLAGTQYFGPGTRLTVL.

The CDR3 reads CASSAGGTTDTQYF. CDR3 nucleotide sequence: TGCGCCAGCAGCGCGGGGGGGACTACAGATACGCAGTATTTT. The chain recombines TRBV5-1 with TRBJ2-3; 9 bases align to TRBD2. Germline V lookup: CDR1 SGHRS, CDR2 YFSETQ. V lost 4 bases and J lost 3; bases outside the gene matches: 3. The CDR3 has 14 amino acids.

The genes are TRBV5-1 and TRBJ2-7; no clear D gene. Deletions cut 0 bases from V and 3 bases from J, with 7 bases between. Per germline, CDR1 SGHRS and CDR2 YFSETQ. The CDR3 consists of 13 residues. The CDR3 bases are TGCGCCAGCAGCTTGGAACAGTTCTACGAGCAGTACTTC. Amino acid sequence: CASSLEQFYEQYF.

V is TRBV28 and J is TRBJ2-2; possibly TRBD2 for D (6 bases). Germline V CDR1 and CDR2: MDHEN, SYDVKM. This CDR3 comprises 16 residues. Trimming removed 5 bases at V and 2 bases at J, with 15 bases between. CDR3 loop: CASSGGLLTNTGELFF. In DNA, the CDR3 is TGTGCCAGCAGTGGGGGACTCCTAACCAACACCGGGGAGCTGTTTTTT.

This sequence joins TRBV14 and TRBJ1-3; D uncertain. Trimming left V 0 bases short and J 5 bases short, with 17 bases between. CDR1 and CDR2 (germline): SGHDN, FVKESK. This CDR3 comprises 17 residues. The DNA of the CDR3 is TGTGCCAGCAGCCAAGATTCACAGCCCCTCTACCGAAACACCATATATTTT. Its translation is CASSQDSQPLYRNTIYF.

This CDR3 is CASSVGGASGNTIYF. In DNA, the CDR3 is TGTGCCAGCAGCGTCGGGGGGGCATCTGGAAACACCATATATTTT. The chain employs TRBV7-8 and TRBJ1-3; a possible D gene is TRBD1 (6 bases). The ends were cut back, 5 bases at V and 1 base at J, with 12 bases in the middle. The germline gives CDR1 SGHVS, CDR2 FQNEAQ. The CDR3 length is 15 residues.

V gene TRBV2 combines with J gene TRBJ2-1; TRBD2 matches 11 bases. The CDR3 extends over 14 amino acids. CDR1 and CDR2 from the germline V gene are SNHLY and FYNNEI. V gave up 7 bases and J gave up 5 bases; unmatched junction bases: 4. The CDR3 loop reads CASNRLAGHNEQFF. The CDR3 DNA sequence: TGTGCCAGCAACAGACTAGCGGGACACAATGAGCAGTTCTTC.